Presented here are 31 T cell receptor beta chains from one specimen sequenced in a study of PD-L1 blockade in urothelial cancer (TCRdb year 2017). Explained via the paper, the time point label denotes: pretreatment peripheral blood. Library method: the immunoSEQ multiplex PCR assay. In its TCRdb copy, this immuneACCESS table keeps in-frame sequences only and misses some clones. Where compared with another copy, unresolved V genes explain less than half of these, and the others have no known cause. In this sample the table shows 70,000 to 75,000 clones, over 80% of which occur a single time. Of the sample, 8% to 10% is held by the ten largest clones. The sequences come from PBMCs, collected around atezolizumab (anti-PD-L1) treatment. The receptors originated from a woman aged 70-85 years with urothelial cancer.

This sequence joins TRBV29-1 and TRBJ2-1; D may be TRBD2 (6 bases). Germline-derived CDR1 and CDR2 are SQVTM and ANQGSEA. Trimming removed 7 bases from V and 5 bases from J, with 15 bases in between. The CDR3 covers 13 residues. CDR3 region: CSAQGLSNNEQFF. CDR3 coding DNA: TGCAGCGCGCAGGGACTGTCCAACAATGAGCAGTTCTTC.

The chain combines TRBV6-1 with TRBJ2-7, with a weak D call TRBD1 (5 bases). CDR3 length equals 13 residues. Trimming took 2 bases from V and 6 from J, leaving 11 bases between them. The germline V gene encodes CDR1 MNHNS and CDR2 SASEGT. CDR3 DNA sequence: TGTGCCAGCAGTGAATCTCAGGGCGTCGAGCAGTACTTC. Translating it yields CASSESQGVEQYF.

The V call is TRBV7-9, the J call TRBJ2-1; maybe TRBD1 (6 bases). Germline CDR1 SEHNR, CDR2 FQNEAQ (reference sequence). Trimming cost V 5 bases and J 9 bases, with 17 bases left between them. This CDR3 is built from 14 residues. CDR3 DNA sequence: TGTGCCAGCAGCCCCCCATGGACAGTTGTTGAGCAGTTCTTC. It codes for CASSPPWTVVEQFF.

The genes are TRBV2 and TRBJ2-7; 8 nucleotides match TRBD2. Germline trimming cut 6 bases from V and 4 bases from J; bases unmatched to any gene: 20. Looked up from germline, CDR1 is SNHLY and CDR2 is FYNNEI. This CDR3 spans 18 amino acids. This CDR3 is CASSLNLNSGMSHYEQYF. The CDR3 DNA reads TGTGCCAGCAGCCTAAATCTAAATAGCGGGATGAGTCATTACGAGCAGTACTTC.

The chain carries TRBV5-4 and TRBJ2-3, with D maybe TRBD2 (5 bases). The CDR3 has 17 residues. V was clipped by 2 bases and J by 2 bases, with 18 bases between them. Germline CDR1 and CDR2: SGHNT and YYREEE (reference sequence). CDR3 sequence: CASSFLTGSGSTDTQYF. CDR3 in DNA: TGTGCCAGCAGCTTTTTAACTGGCAGCGGTTCCACAGATACGCAGTATTTT.

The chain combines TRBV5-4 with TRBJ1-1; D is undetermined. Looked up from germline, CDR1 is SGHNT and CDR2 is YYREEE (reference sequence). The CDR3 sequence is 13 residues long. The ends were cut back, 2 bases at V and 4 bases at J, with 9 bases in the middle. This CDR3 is CASSFGVATEAFF. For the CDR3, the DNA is TGTGCCAGCAGCTTCGGGGTGGCCACTGAAGCTTTCTTT.

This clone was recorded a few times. The CDR3 spells CASSVALAVNEQFF. The DNA of the CDR3 is TGTGCCAGCAGCGTAGCCCTAGCCGTCAATGAGCAGTTCTTC. This sequence joins TRBV9 and TRBJ2-1; a possible D gene is TRBD2 (5 bases). V shed 0 bases and J shed 6 bases, with 10 bases lying between them. The CDR3 loop spans 14 amino acids. Looked up from germline, CDR1 is SGDLS and CDR2 is YYNGEE.

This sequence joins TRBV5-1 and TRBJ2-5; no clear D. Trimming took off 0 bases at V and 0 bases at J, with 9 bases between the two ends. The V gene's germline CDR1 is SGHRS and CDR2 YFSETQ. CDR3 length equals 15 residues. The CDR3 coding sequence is TGCGCCAGCAGCTTGGCCCCTACAGACCAAGAGACCCAGTACTTC. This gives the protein CASSLAPTDQETQYF. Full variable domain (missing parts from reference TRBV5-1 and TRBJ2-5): KAGVTQTPRYLIKTRGQQVTLSCSPISGHRSVSWYQQTPGQGLQFLFEYFSETQRNKGNFPGRFSGRQFSNSRSEMNVSTLELGDSALYLCASSLAPTDQETQYFGPGTRLLVL.

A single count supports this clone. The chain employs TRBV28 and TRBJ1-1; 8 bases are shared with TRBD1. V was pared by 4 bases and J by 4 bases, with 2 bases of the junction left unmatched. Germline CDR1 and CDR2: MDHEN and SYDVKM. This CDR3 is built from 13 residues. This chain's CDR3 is CASSWTGFTEAFF. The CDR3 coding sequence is TGTGCCAGCAGTTGGACAGGGTTCACTGAAGCTTTCTTT. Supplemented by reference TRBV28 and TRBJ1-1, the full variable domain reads DVKVTQSSRYLVKRTGEKVFLECVQDMDHENMFWYRQDPGLGLRLIYFSYDVKMKEKGDIPEGYSVSREKKERFSLILESASTNQTSMYLCASSWTGFTEAFFGQGTRLTVV.

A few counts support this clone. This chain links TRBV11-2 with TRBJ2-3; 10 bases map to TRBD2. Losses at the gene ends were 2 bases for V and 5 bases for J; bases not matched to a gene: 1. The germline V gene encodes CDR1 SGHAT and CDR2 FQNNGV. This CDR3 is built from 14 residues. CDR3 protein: CASSLLAGVDTQYF. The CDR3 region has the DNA TGTGCCAGCAGCTTACTAGCGGGAGTAGATACGCAGTATTTT.

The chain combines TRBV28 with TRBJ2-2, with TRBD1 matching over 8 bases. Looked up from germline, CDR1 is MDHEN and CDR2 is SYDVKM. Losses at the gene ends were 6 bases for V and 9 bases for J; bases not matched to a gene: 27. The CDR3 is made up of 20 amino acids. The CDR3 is CASSPSGDRSFFGAHRELFF. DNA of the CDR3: TGTGCCAGCAGCCCCTCGGGGGACAGGTCCTTTTTTGGTGCCCACCGGGAGCTGTTTTTT.

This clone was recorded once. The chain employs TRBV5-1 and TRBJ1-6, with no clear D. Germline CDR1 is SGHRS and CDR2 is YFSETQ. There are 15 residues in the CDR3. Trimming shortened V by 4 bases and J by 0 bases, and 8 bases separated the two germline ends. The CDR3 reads CASSGTSSYNSPLHF. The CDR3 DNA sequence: TGCGCCAGCAGCGGTACTAGCTCCTATAATTCACCCCTCCACTTT.

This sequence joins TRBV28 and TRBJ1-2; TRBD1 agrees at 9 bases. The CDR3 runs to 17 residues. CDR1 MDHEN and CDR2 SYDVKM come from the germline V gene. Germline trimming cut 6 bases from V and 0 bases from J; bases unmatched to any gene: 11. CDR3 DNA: TGTGCCAGCAGACCTTGGGGTACAGGGGGCCCTAACTATGGCTACACCTTC. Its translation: CASRPWGTGGPNYGYTF.

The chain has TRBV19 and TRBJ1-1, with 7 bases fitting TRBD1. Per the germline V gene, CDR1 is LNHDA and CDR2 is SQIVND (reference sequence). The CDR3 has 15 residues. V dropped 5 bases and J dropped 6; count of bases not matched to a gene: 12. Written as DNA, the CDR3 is TGTGCCAGTAGTCCCCTACAGGGGAAGGGCGCTGAAGCTTTCTTT. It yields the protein CASSPLQGKGAEAFF.

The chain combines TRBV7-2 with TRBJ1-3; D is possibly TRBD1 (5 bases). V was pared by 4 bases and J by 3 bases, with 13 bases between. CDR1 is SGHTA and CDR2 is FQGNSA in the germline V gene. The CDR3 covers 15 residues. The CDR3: CASSYSPDSGNTIYF. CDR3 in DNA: TGTGCCAGCAGCTACAGCCCCGACAGTGGAAACACCATATATTTT.

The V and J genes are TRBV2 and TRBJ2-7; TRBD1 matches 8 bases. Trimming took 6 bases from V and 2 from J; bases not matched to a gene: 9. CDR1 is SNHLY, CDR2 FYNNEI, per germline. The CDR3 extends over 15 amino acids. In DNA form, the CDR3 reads TGTGCCAGCAGGGTGGAGACAGGGGAGACCTACGAGCAGTACTTC. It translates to CASRVETGETYEQYF. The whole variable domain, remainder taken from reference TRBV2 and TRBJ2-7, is EPEVTQTPSHQVTQMGQEVILRCVPISNHLYFYWYRQILGQKVEFLVSFYNNEISEKSEIFDDQFSVERPDGSNFTLKIRSTKLEDSAMYFCASRVETGETYEQYFGPGTRLTVT.

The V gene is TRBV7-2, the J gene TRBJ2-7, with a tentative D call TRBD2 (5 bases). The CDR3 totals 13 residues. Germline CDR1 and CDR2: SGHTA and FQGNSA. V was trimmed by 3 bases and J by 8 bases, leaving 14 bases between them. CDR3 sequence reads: CASSFTEGQQQYF. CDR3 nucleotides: TGTGCCAGCAGCTTCACAGAGGGCCAACAGCAGTACTTC.

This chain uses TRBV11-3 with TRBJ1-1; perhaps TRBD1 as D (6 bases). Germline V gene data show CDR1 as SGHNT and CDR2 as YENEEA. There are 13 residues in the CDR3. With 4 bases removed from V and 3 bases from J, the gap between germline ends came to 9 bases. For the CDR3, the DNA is TGTGCCAGCAGCTCACAGGGACACACTGAAGCTTTCTTT. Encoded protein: CASSSQGHTEAFF.

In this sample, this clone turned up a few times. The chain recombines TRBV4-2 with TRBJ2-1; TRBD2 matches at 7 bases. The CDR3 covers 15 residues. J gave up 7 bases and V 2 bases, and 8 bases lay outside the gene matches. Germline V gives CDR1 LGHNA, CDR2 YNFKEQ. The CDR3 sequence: CASSQPGLGGNEQFF. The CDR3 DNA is TGTGCCAGCAGCCAACCCGGACTAGGTGGTAATGAGCAGTTCTTC.

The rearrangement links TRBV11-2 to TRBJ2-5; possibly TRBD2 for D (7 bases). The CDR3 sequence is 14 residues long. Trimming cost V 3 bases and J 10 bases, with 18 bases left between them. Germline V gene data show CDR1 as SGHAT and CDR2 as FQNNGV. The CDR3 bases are TGTGCCAGCAGCTTTGCCGGACTAGGGGGGGACCAGTACTTC. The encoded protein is CASSFAGLGGDQYF.

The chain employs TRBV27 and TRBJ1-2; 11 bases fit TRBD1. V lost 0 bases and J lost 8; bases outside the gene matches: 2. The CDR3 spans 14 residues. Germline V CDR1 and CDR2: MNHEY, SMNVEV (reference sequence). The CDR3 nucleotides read TGTGCCAGCAGTTTATCCCGGACAGGGGGCGGCTACACCTTC. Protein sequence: CASSLSRTGGGYTF.

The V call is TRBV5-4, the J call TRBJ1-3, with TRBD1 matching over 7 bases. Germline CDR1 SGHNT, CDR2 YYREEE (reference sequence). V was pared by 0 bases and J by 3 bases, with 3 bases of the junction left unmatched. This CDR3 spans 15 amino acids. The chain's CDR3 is CASSLARGDGNTIYF. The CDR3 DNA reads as TGTGCCAGCAGCTTGGCCAGGGGGGATGGAAACACCATATATTTT.

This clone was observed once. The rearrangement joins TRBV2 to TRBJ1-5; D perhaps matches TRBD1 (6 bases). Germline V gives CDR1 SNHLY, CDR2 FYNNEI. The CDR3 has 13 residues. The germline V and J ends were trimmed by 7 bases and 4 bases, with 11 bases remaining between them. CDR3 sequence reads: CASMNRENQPQHF. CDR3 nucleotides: TGTGCCAGCATGAACAGGGAAAATCAGCCCCAGCATTTT.

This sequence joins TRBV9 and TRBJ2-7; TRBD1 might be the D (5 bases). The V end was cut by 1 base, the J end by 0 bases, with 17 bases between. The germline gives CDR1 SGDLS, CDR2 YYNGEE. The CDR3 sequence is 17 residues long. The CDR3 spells CASSVNPDSPSSYEQYF. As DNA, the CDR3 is TGTGCCAGCAGCGTAAACCCCGACAGCCCTAGCTCCTACGAGCAGTACTTC.

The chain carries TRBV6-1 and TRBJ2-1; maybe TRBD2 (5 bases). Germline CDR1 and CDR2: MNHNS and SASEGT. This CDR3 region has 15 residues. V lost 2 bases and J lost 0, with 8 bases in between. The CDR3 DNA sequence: TGTGCCAGCAGTGAAACGAGGGTCTCCTACAATGAGCAGTTCTTC. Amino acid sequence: CASSETRVSYNEQFF.

The chain's CDR3 is CASTIVGTPVGGYTF. In DNA, the CDR3 is TGTGCCAGCACCATAGTCGGGACACCAGTTGGTGGCTACACCTTC. The chain uses TRBV2 and TRBJ1-2; D may be TRBD1 (6 bases). The V gene lost 7 bases and the J gene lost 7 bases, with 22 bases spanning the gap. Germline values: CDR1 SNHLY, CDR2 FYNNEI. This CDR3 spans 15 amino acids.

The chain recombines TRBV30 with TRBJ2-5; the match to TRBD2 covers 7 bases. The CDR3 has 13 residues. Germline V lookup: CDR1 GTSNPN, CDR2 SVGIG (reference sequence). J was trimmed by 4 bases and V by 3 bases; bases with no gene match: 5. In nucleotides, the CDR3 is TGTGCCTGGAGAGCGGGGCAGGGAGAGACCCAGTACTTC. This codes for CAWRAGQGETQYF.

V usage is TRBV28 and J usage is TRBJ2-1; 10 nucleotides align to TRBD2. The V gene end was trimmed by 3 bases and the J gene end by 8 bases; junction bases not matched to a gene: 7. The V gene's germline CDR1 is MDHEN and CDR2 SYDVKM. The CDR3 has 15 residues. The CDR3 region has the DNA TGTGCCAGCAGTTTCTCAGCGGGAGGGTTCGATGAGCAGTTCTTC. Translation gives CASSFSAGGFDEQFF.

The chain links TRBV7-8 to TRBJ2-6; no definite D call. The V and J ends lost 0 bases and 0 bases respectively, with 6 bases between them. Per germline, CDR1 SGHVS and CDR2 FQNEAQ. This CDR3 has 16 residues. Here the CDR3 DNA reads TGTGCCAGCAGCTTAGCAACGAGCTCTGGGGCCAACGTCCTGACTTTC. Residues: CASSLATSSGANVLTF.

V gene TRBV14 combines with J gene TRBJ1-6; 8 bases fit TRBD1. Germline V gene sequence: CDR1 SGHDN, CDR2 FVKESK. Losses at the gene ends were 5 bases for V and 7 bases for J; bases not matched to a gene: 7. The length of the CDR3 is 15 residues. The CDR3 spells CASSFRTGLNSPLHF. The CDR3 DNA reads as TGTGCCAGCAGCTTTCGGACAGGGCTAAATTCACCCCTCCACTTT.

The CDR3 spells CASWTGVLETQYF. In nucleotides, the CDR3 is TGTGCCAGCTGGACAGGGGTGTTGGAGACCCAGTACTTC. V gene TRBV2 combines with J gene TRBJ2-5; TRBD1 aligns across 9 bases. The CDR3 sequence is 13 residues long. Germline-derived CDR1 and CDR2 are SNHLY and FYNNEI. V lost 8 bases, J lost 5 bases, and 6 bases stayed unmatched.